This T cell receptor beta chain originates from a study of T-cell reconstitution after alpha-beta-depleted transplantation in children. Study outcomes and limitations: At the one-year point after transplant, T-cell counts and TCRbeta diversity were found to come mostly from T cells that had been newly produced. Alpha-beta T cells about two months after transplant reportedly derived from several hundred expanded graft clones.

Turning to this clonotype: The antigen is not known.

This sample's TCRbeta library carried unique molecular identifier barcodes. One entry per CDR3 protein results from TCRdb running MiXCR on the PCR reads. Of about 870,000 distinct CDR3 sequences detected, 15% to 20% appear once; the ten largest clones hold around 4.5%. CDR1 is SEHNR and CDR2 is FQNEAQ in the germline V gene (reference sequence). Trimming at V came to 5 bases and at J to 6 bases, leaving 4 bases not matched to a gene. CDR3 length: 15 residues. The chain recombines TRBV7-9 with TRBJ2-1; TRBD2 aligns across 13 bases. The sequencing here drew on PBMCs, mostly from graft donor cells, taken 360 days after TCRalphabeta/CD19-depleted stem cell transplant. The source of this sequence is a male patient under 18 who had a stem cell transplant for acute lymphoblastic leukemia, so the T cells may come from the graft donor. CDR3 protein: CASSARTSGSNEQFF. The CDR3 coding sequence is TGTGCCAGCAGCGCCCGGACTAGCGGGAGCAATGAGCAGTTCTTC.